The 8 T cell receptor beta chains below come from one sample, sequenced in a study of shared clonotypes between healthy human individuals. The table came from immunoSEQ multiplex PCR; TCRdb's copy has only in-frame clones and leaves some out. The sample carries approximately 1,500,000 clones, roughly 96% recorded once. The specimen was naive CD4+ T cells sorted from blood. Subset reported: CD45RA+ positively selected. The receptor source for this set is a man under 40 in good health.

V and J are TRBV27 and TRBJ2-7; TRBD1 matches 8 bases. The V gene end was trimmed by 6 bases and the J gene end by 1 base; junction bases not matched to a gene: 14. The germline CDR1 and CDR2 sequences are MNHEY and SMNVEV (reference sequence). CDR3 length equals 17 residues. The CDR3 coding sequence is TGTGCCAGCAGACAACCCCCCGGACAGGGACGGTCCTACGAGCAGTACTTC. It is translated as CASRQPPGQGRSYEQYF.

This clone was counted once. J is TRBJ2-1 and V is TRBV5-1, with no clear D. The CDR3 covers 13 residues. Germline CDR1 SGHRS, CDR2 YFSETQ. V was shortened by 3 bases and J by 9 bases, with 13 bases between the two germline ends. CDR3 in DNA: TGCGCCAGCAGCTCCTCCACAGCTGGTGAGCAGTTCTTC. Its translation: CASSSSTAGEQFF.

The V call is TRBV28, the J call TRBJ1-1; D gene uncertain. Germline V CDR1 and CDR2: MDHEN, SYDVKM. V lost 0 bases and J lost 6, with 8 bases in between. CDR3 length: 13 amino acids. This CDR3 reads CASSLWSDSEAFF. The CDR3 DNA reads as TGTGCCAGCAGTTTATGGTCAGATTCTGAAGCTTTCTTT. Full variable domain (missing parts from reference TRBV28 and TRBJ1-1): DVKVTQSSRYLVKRTGEKVFLECVQDMDHENMFWYRQDPGLGLRLIYFSYDVKMKEKGDIPEGYSVSREKKERFSLILESASTNQTSMYLCASSLWSDSEAFFGQGTRLTVV.

The chain carries TRBV14 and TRBJ2-1; TRBD2 matches at 10 bases. The CDR3 consists of 18 residues. J was trimmed by 4 bases and V by 4 bases; bases with no gene match: 13. Germline CDR1 reads SGHDN; CDR2 reads FVKESK. The CDR3, as DNA: TGTGCCAGCAGCCCTGGAAGCGGCGGACTAGCGGCATACAATGAGCAGTTCTTC. Its protein product is CASSPGSGGLAAYNEQFF.

This chain uses TRBV19 with TRBJ2-1, with TRBD2 matching over 10 bases. From germline, CDR1 is LNHDA and CDR2 SQIVND (reference sequence). This CDR3 spans 17 amino acids. Germline trimming cut 3 bases from V and 9 bases from J; bases unmatched to any gene: 14. The CDR3 nucleotides are TGTGCCAGTAGTATTTTGGTTCGGCTAGCGGGAGTGGGTGAGCAGTTCTTC. Translation: CASSILVRLAGVGEQFF.

The V and J genes are TRBV5-4 and TRBJ2-2, with no clear D. From germline, CDR1 is SGHNT and CDR2 YYREEE (reference sequence). This CDR3 comprises 13 residues. Trimming took 0 bases from V and 6 from J, leaving 6 bases between them. CDR3 coding DNA: TGTGCCAGCAGCTTGGTAGGGCCCGGGGAGCTGTTTTTT. This gives the protein CASSLVGPGELFF.

V usage is TRBV2 and J usage is TRBJ1-4; 10 positions match TRBD1. CDR3 length equals 15 residues. With V trimmed by 4 bases and J by 7 bases, 6 bases remained unmatched. Per germline, CDR1 SNHLY and CDR2 FYNNEI. The CDR3 coding sequence is TGTGCCAGCAGTGCCGACAGGGGGCAAGGTGAAAAACTGTTTTTT. This gives the protein CASSADRGQGEKLFF.

This clone was seen just once. This chain connects TRBV5-1 to TRBJ1-1, with TRBD1 as a possible D gene (5 bases). Per the germline V gene, CDR1 is SGHRS and CDR2 is YFSETQ. The germline V and J ends were trimmed by 0 bases and 1 base, with 10 bases remaining between them. The CDR3 loop spans 15 amino acids. This chain's CDR3 is CASSLGGRENTEAFF. Written as DNA, the CDR3 is TGCGCCAGCAGCTTGGGGGGACGGGAGAACACTGAAGCTTTCTTT.